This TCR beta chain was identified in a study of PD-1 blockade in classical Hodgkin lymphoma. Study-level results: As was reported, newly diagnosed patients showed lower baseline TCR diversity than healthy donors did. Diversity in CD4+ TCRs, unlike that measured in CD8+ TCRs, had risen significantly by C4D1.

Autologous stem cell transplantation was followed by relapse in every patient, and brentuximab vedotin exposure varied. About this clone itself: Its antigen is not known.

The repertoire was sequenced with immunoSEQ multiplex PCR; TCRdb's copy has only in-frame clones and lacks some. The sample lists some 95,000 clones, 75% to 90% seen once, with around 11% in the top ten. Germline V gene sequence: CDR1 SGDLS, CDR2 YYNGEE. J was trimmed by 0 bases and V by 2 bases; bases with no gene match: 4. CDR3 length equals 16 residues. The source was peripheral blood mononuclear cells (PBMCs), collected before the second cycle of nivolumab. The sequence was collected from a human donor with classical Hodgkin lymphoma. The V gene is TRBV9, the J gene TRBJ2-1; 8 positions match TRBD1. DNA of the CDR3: TGTGCCAGCAGCGTTACAGGGGGTTTCTCCTACAATGAGCAGTTCTTC. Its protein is CASSVTGGFSYNEQFF. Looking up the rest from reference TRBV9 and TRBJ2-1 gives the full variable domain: DSGVTQTPKHLITATGQRVTLRCSPRSGDLSVYWYQQSLDQGLQFLIQYYNGEERAKGNILERFSAQQFPDLHSELNLSSLELGDSALYFCASSVTGGFSYNEQFFGPGTRLTVL.